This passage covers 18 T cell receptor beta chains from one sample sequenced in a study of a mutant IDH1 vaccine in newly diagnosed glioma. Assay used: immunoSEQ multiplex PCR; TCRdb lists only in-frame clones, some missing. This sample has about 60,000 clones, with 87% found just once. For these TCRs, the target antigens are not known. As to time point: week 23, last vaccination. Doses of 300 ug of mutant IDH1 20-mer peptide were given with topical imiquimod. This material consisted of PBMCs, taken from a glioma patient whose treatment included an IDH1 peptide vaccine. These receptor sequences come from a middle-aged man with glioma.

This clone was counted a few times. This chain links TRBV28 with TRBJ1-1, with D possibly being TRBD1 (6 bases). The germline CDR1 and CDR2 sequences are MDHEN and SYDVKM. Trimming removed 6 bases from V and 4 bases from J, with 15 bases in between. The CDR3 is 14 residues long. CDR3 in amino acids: CASSRRGAITEAFF. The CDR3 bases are TGTGCCAGCAGCAGAAGGGGGGCCATCACTGAAGCTTTCTTT. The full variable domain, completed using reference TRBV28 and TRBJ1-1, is DVKVTQSSRYLVKRTGEKVFLECVQDMDHENMFWYRQDPGLGLRLIYFSYDVKMKEKGDIPEGYSVSREKKERFSLILESASTNQTSMYLCASSRRGAITEAFFGQGTRLTVV.

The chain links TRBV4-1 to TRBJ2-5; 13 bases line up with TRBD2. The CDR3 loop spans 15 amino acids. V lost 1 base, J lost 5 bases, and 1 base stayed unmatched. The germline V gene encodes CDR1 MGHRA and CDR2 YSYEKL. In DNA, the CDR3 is TGCGCCAGCAGCCAAGGGACTAGCGGGAGCGAGACCCAGTACTTC. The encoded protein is CASSQGTSGSETQYF.

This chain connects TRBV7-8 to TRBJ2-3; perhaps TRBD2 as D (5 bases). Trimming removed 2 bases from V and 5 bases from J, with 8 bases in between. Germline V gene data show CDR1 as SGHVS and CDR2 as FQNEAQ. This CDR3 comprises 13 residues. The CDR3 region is CASSLLGRDTQYF. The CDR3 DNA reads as TGTGCCAGCAGCTTATTAGGGAGAGATACGCAGTATTTT.

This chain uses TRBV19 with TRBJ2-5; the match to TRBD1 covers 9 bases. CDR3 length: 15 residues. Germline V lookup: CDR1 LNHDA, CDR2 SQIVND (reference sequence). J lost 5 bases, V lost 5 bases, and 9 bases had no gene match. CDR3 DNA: TGTGCCAGTAGTTTGCGGGACAGGGCGGGGGAGACCCAGTACTTC. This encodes CASSLRDRAGETQYF.

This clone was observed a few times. The CDR3: CASSMGYEQYF. CDR3 coding DNA: TGTGCCAGCAGTATGGGATACGAGCAGTACTTC. The J gene is TRBJ2-7, the V gene TRBV14; D remains ambiguous. Germline assignment: CDR1 SGHDN and CDR2 FVKESK. With 6 bases removed from V and 4 bases from J, the gap between germline ends came to 7 bases. The CDR3 has 11 residues.

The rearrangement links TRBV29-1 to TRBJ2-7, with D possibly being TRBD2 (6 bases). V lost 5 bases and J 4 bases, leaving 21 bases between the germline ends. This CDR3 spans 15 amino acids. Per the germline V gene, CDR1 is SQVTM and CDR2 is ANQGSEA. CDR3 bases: TGCAGCGTTATTTTATGGGACTCCGGGGAATACGAGCAGTACTTC. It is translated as CSVILWDSGEYEQYF.

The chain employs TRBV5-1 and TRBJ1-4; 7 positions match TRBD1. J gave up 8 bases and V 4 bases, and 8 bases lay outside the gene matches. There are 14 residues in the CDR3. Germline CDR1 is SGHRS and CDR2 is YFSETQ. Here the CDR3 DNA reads TGCGCCAGCAGCGGCAAGGGGGCCGGGGAAAAACTGTTTTTT. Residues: CASSGKGAGEKLFF.

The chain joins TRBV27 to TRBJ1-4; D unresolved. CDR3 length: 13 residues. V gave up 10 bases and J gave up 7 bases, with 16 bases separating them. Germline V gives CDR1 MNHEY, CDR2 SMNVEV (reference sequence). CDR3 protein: CATKGGAFEKLFF. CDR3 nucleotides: TGTGCCACGAAGGGAGGTGCGTTTGAAAAACTGTTTTTT.

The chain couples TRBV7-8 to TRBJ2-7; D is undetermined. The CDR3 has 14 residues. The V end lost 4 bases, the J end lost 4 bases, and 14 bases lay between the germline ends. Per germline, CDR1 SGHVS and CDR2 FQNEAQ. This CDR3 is CASSSLAGAYEQYF. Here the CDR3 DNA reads TGTGCCAGCAGCTCCCTGGCCGGAGCGTACGAGCAGTACTTC.

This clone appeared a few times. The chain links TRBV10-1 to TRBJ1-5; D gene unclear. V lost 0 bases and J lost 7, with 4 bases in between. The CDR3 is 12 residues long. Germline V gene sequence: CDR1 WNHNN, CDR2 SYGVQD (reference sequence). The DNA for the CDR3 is TGCGCCAGCAGTGAGTCTACGCAGCCCCAGCATTTT. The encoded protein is CASSESTQPQHF.

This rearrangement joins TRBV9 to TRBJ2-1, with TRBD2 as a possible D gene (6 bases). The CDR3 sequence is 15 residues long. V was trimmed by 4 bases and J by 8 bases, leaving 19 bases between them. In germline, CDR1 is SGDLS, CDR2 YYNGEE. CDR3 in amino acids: CASSTTGDSDDEQFF. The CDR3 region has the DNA TGTGCCAGCAGCACCACGGGGGACTCGGACGATGAGCAGTTCTTC.

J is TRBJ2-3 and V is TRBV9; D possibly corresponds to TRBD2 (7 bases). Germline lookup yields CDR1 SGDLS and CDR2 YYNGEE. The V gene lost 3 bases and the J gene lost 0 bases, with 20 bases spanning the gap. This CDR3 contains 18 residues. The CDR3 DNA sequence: TGTGCCAGCAGCGCCCTCATGGGAGGGGGGACTAGCACAGATACGCAGTATTTT. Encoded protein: CASSALMGGGTSTDTQYF.

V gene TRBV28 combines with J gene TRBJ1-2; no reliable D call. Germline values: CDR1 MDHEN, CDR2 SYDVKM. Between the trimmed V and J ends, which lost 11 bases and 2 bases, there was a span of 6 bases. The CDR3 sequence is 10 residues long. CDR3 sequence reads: CARTNYGYTF. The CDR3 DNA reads TGTGCCCGAACAAACTATGGCTACACCTTC.

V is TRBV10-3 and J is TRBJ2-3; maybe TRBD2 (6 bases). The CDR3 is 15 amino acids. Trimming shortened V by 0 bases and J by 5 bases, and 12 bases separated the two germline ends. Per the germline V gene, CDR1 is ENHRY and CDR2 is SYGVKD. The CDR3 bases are TGTGCCATCAGTGAGTCGGGGGGAGTGGGAGATACGCAGTATTTT. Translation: CAISESGGVGDTQYF.

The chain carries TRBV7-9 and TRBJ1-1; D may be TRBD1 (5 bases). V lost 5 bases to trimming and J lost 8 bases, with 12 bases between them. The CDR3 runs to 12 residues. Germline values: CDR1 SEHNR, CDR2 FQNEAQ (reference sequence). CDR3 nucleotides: TGTGCCAGCAGCGAAGGGACGAAAGAAGCTTTCTTT. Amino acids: CASSEGTKEAFF.

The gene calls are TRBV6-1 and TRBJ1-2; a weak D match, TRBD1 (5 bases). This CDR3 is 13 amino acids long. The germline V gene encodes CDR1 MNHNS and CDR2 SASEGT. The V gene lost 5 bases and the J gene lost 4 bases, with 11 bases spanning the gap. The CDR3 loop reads CASSIPGSYGYTF. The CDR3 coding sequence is TGTGCCAGCAGTATCCCAGGGTCCTATGGCTACACCTTC.

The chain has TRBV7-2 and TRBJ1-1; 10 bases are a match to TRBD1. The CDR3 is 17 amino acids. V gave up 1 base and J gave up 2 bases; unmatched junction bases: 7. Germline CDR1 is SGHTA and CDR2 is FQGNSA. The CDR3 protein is CASSLDWTGGYNTEAFF. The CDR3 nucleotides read TGTGCCAGCAGCTTAGATTGGACAGGGGGGTACAACACTGAAGCTTTCTTT.

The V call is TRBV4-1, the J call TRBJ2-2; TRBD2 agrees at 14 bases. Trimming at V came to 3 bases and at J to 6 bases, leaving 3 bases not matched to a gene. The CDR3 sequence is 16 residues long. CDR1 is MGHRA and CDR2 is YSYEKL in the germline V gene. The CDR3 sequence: CASSQPTSGRAGELFF. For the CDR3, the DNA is TGCGCCAGCAGCCAGCCGACTAGCGGGAGGGCCGGGGAGCTGTTTTTT.